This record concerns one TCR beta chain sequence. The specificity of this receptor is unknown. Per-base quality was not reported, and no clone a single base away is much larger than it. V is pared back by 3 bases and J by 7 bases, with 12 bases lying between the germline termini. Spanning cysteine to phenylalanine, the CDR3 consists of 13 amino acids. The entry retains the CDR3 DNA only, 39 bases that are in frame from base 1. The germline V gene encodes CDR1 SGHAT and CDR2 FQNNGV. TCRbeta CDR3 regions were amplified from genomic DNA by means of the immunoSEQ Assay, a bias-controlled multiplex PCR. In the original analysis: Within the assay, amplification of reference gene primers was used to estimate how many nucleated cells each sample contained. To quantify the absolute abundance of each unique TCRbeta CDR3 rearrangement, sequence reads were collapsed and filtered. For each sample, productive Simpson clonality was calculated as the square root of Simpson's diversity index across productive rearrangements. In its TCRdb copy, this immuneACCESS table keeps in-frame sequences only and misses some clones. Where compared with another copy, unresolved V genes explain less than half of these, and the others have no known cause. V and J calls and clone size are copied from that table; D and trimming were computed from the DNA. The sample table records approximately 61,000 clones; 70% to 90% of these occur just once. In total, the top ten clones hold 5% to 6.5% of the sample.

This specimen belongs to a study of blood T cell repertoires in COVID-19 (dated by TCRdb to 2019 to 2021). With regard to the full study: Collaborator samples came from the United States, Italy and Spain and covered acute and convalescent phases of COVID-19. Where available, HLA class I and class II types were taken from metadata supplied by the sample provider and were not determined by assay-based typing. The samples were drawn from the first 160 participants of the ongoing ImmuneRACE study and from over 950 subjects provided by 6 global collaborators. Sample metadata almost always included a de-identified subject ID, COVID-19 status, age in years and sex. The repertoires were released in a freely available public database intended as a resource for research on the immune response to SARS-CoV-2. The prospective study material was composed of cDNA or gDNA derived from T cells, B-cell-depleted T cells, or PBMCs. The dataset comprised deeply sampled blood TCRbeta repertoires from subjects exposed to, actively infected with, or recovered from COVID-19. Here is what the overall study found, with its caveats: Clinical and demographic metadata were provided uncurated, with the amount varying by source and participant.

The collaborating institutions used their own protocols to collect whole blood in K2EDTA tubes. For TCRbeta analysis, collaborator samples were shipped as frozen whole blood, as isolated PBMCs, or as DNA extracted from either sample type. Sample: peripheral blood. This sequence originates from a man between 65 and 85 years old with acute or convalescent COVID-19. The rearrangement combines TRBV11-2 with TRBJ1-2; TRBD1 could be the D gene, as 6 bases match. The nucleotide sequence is TGTGCCAGCAGCTTGAGGGAAGGGGGTGGCTACACCTTC. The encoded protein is CASSLREGGGYTF. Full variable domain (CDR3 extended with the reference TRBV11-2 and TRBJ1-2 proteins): EAGVAQSPRYKIIEKRQSVAFWCNPISGHATLYWYQQILGQGPKLLIQFQNNGVVDDSQLPKDRFSAERLKGVDSTLKIQPAKLEDSAVYLCASSLREGGGYTFGSGTRLTVV.